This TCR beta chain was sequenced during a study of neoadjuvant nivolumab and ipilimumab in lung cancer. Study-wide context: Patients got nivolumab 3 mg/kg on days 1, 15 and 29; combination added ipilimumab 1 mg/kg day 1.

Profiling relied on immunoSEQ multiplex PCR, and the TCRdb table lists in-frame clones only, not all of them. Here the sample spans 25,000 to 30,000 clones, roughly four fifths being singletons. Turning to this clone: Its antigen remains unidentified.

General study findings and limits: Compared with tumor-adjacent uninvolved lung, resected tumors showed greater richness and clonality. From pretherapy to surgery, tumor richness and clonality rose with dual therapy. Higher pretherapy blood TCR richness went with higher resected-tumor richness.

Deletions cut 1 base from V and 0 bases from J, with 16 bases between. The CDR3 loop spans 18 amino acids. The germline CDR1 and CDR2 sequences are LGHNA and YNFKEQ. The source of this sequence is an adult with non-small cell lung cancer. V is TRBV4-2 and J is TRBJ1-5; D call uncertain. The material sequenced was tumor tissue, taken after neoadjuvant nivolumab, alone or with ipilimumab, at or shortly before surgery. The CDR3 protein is CASSQGGERSYSNQPQHF. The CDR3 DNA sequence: TGTGCCAGCAGCCAAGGGGGAGAGAGGTCTTATAGCAATCAGCCCCAGCATTTT.